The clone carrying this T cell receptor (beta chain) was seen a single time. Its antigen is still unknown. This sample is part of a study of cytomegalovirus exposure and HLA in healthy donors. Germline V gene sequence: CDR1 KGHSH, CDR2 LQKENI. The CDR3 is made up of 14 amino acids. V lost 3 bases and J lost 3, with 12 bases in between. General observations from the study: The majority of TCR sequences were rare, yet some public TCRs appeared in many donors. In an earlier analysis, in some 540 donors, most V segments appeared productive either ~87% or ~30% of the time.

The PCR ran on 60 Vbeta and 13 Jbeta primers. Using immunoSEQ multiplex PCR, the repertoire was profiled, and TCRdb retains in-frame clones only, with some absent. The sample lists under 150,000 clones, around four fifths occurring once. This TCR was recovered from a woman in her 40s in good health and CMV-seronegative. Material: PBMCs. V gene TRBV18 combines with J gene TRBJ2-7; a weak D match, TRBD1 (5 bases). The DNA for the CDR3 is TGTGCCAGCTCACCCCAGGGCGCTGGCTACGAGCAGTACTTC. It translates to CASSPQGAGYEQYF.